These T cell receptor beta chains were read from a single sample in a study of T cell responses to AZD1222 COVID-19 vaccine. The assay was immunoSEQ multiplex PCR, and TCRdb's table has in-frame clones only and misses some. Of some 100,000 clones listed, just under 90% are singletons. The specimen comprised peripheral blood, sampled on day 0 of AZD1222 vaccination. These receptors all come from an adult in good health. Each CDR3 is given with its conserved first and last residue. D genes are given only for firm matches. Expanded clones are given a class, and other clones once, few, many or no size at all.

V gene,clone size,J gene,D gene,CDR3 DNA,CDR3 protein
TRBV2,NA,TRBJ2-2,TRBD1,TGTGCCAGCAGTTCACGACAGGGCACCGGGGAGCTGTTTTTT,CASSSRQGTGELFF
TRBV4-1,once,TRBJ1-1,NA,TGCGCCAGCAGCCCAGCGGGGGGCTTGGTCACTGAAGCTTTCTTT,CASSPAGGLVTEAFF
TRBV6-5,once,TRBJ1-2,NA,TGTGCCAGCAGTTACTCGAATCCGCCGGGCAAGAACGGCTACACCTTC,CASSYSNPPGKNGYTF
TRBV3-1/TRBV3-2,NA,TRBJ2-1,NA,TGTGCCAGCAGCCGCACCTTTGGTCTAGGGTCCTACAATGAGCAGTTCTTC,CASSRTFGLGSYNEQFF
TRBV18,NA,TRBJ2-1,NA,TGTGCCAGCTCCCCCCTCGGGGGCAATGAGCAGTTCTTC,CASSPLGGNEQFF
TRBV9,NA,TRBJ2-5,NA,TGTGCCAGCAGCCCTCCGCGGGGGCTCGGAGAGACCCAGTACTTC,CASSPPRGLGETQYF
TRBV25-1,NA,TRBJ1-2,NA,TGTGCCAGCAGTGAAGGGTTGGGCAGGCCTACCAGTCTATGGGGCTACACCTTC,CASSEGLGRPTSLWGYTF
TRBV6-4,NA,TRBJ2-3,NA,TGTGCCAGCAGTGCAGAAGGAGATACGCAGTATTTT,CASSAEGDTQYF
TRBV18,NA,TRBJ2-7,NA,TGTGCCAGCTCACCATCCAGCGGGACATACTACGAGCAGTACTTC,CASSPSSGTYYEQYF
TRBV29-1,NA,TRBJ1-1,NA,TGCAGCGTTGAGGCAGGGTCCGGCACTGAAGCTTTCTTT,CSVEAGSGTEAFF
TRBV6-1,NA,TRBJ1-1,NA,TGTGCCAGCAGTGACAGGGCGAACACTGAAGCTTTCTTT,CASSDRANTEAFF
TRBV4-1,NA,TRBJ1-1,TRBD1,TGCGCCAGCAGCCAAGTGTTACAGGGGCATACTGAAGCTTTCTTT,CASSQVLQGHTEAFF
TRBV7-9,NA,TRBJ2-1,NA,TGTGCCAGCAGCTCTCGCAATGAGCAGTTCTTC,CASSSRNEQFF
TRBV4-2,NA,TRBJ1-3,NA,TGTGCCAGCAGCCAAGTAGGGGCAGGGGCCGGAAACACCATATATTTT,CASSQVGAGAGNTIYF
TRBV24-1,NA,TRBJ1-5,NA,TGTGCCACCAGCGCGGAGATTAGCAATCAGCCCCAGCATTTT,CATSAEISNQPQHF
TRBV2,NA,TRBJ2-2,NA,TGTGCCAGCAGTGATCAAGGGCTTGGGACCGGGGAGCTGTTTTTT,CASSDQGLGTGELFF